The clone carrying this T cell receptor (beta chain) was found once. This record comes from a study of blood T cell repertoires in COVID-19. The protocol was immunoSEQ multiplex PCR, while the TCRdb copy is restricted to in-frame clones and leaves out a portion. The data hold about 200,000 clones, with around nine tenths observed a single time. The CDR3 contains 16 residues. V shed 1 base, J shed 7 bases, and the junction held 11 bases outside the gene matches. The germline CDR1 and CDR2 sequences are SGDLS and YYNGEE. This TCR derives from a man in his forties with acute or convalescent COVID-19. Sequenced: peripheral blood. The V call is TRBV9, the J call TRBJ2-1, with 7 bases identical to TRBD2. CDR3 sequence: CASSVSLSGGRNEQFF. CDR3 DNA sequence: TGTGCCAGCAGCGTATCGTTGTCGGGGGGTCGGAATGAGCAGTTCTTC.